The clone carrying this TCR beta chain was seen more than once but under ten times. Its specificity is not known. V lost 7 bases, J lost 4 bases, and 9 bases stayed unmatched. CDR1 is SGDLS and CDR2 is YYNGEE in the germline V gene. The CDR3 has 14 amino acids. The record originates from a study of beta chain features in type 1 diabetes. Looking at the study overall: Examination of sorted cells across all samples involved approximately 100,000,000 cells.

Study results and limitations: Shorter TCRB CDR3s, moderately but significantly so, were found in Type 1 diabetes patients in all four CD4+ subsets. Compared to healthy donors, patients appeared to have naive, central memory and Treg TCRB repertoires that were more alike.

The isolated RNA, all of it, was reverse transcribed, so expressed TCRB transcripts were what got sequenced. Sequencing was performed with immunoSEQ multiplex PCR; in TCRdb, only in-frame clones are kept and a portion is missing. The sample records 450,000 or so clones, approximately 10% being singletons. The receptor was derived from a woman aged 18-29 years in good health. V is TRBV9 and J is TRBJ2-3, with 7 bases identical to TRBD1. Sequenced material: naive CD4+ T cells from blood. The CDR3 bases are TGTGCCAGCGGATTACAGGGGATGGCAGATACGCAGTATTTT. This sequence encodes CASGLQGMADTQYF.